This is a list of T cell receptor beta chains from one sample in a study of OX40 agonist ivuxolimab in advanced cancers. Clones were sequenced by immunoSEQ multiplex PCR, and TCRdb holds only the in-frame ones, with some missing. This table holds under 60,000 clones, about nine tenths found once. The starting material was CD4+ or CD8+ T cells sorted from blood, obtained in a trial of the OX40 agonist ivuxolimab. These receptors all stem from an adult with an advanced solid tumor such as melanoma, head and neck, liver or kidney cancer. Each CDR3 is given without its conserved first and last residue. Fields, in order: J gene, V gene, CDR3 length, clone size, CDR3 protein. Clone sizes are given selectively: once, few, many, or a class where the clone is expanded.

J gene: TRBJ2-7
V gene: TRBV28
CDR3 length: 10
clone size: -
CDR3 protein: ATHRGFYEQY

J gene: TRBJ2-5
V gene: TRBV7-9
CDR3 length: 9
clone size: -
CDR3 protein: ASSYERFKY

J gene: TRBJ2-6
V gene: TRBV5-1
CDR3 length: 16
clone size: -
CDR3 protein: ASSWGGAGHSGANVLT

J gene: TRBJ1-2
V gene: TRBV28
CDR3 length: 14
clone size: once
CDR3 protein: ASSLSHRGRDYGYT

J gene: TRBJ1-1
V gene: TRBV19
CDR3 length: 12
clone size: -
CDR3 protein: ASSFRGAGTEAF

J gene: TRBJ1-2
V gene: TRBV11-2
CDR3 length: 12
clone size: -
CDR3 protein: ASSLGRGNYGYT

J gene: TRBJ1-4
V gene: TRBV27
CDR3 length: 15
clone size: -
CDR3 protein: ASSGAGQTLRGEKLF

J gene: TRBJ2-1
V gene: TRBV9
CDR3 length: 17
clone size: -
CDR3 protein: ASSVSRRTGAKSYNEQF

J gene: TRBJ2-7
V gene: TRBV6-5
CDR3 length: 12
clone size: -
CDR3 protein: ASKRTVSSYEQY

J gene: TRBJ1-2
V gene: TRBV28
CDR3 length: 12
clone size: -
CDR3 protein: ASSLLTGGFGYT

J gene: TRBJ2-1
V gene: TRBV7-3
CDR3 length: 14
clone size: -
CDR3 protein: ASSLGTGNSYNEQF

J gene: TRBJ2-3
V gene: TRBV19
CDR3 length: 9
clone size: -
CDR3 protein: ASGLTDTQY

J gene: TRBJ2-5
V gene: TRBV7-8
CDR3 length: 11
clone size: -
CDR3 protein: ASKRDGAGTQY

J gene: TRBJ2-3
V gene: TRBV25-1
CDR3 length: 13
clone size: -
CDR3 protein: ASSARTSLTDTQY

J gene: TRBJ1-1
V gene: TRBV27
CDR3 length: 13
clone size: -
CDR3 protein: ASSRRPLLNTEAF

J gene: TRBJ2-5
V gene: TRBV2
CDR3 length: 12
clone size: -
CDR3 protein: ASSPDRGRETQY

J gene: TRBJ1-4
V gene: TRBV7-2
CDR3 length: 12
clone size: -
CDR3 protein: ASSLIHSNEKLF

J gene: TRBJ1-5
V gene: TRBV28
CDR3 length: 15
clone size: -
CDR3 protein: ASSFVQGVGGNQPQH

J gene: TRBJ2-5
V gene: TRBV28
CDR3 length: 12
clone size: -
CDR3 protein: ASSDTLLGMAQY

J gene: TRBJ1-4
V gene: TRBV7-2
CDR3 length: 15
clone size: -
CDR3 protein: ASSTDRGGRVREKLF

J gene: TRBJ2-2
V gene: TRBV4-2
CDR3 length: 14
clone size: -
CDR3 protein: ASSQLRGTGSGELF

J gene: TRBJ1-3
V gene: TRBV7-9
CDR3 length: 14
clone size: -
CDR3 protein: ASSFLGLPTGNTIY

J gene: TRBJ2-1
V gene: TRBV25-1
CDR3 length: 10
clone size: -
CDR3 protein: ASSERANEQF

J gene: TRBJ2-7
V gene: TRBV11-2
CDR3 length: 13
clone size: -
CDR3 protein: ASSLEQGPQLEQY

J gene: TRBJ2-7
V gene: TRBV28
CDR3 length: 10
clone size: -
CDR3 protein: ASSSRDYEQY

J gene: TRBJ2-5
V gene: TRBV18
CDR3 length: 11
clone size: -
CDR3 protein: ASSDSLQETQY

J gene: TRBJ1-5
V gene: TRBV7-2
CDR3 length: 13
clone size: -
CDR3 protein: ASSWGPYSNQPQH

J gene: TRBJ2-3
V gene: TRBV19
CDR3 length: 17
clone size: -
CDR3 protein: ASSIRGRDKASSTDTQY

J gene: TRBJ2-1
V gene: TRBV4-1
CDR3 length: 14
clone size: once
CDR3 protein: ASSQVGGSSYNEQF

J gene: TRBJ2-5
V gene: TRBV9
CDR3 length: 12
clone size: few
CDR3 protein: ASSVVGGQETQY

J gene: TRBJ1-3
V gene: TRBV6-6
CDR3 length: 14
clone size: -
CDR3 protein: ASSYSPEGAGNTIY

J gene: TRBJ1-2
V gene: TRBV18
CDR3 length: 12
clone size: -
CDR3 protein: ASSPPARYYGYT

J gene: TRBJ1-1
V gene: TRBV15
CDR3 length: 11
clone size: once
CDR3 protein: ATSRGGGTEAF

J gene: TRBJ2-7
V gene: TRBV15
CDR3 length: 15
clone size: -
CDR3 protein: ATSSISPGQGRNEQY

J gene: TRBJ2-1
V gene: TRBV30
CDR3 length: 10
clone size: -
CDR3 protein: AWSLKVGEQF

J gene: TRBJ2-5
V gene: TRBV6-1
CDR3 length: 14
clone size: -
CDR3 protein: ASSEAGTVGFRTQY

J gene: TRBJ2-4
V gene: TRBV25-1
CDR3 length: 15
clone size: -
CDR3 protein: ASSEGLAGLAKNIQY

J gene: TRBJ1-4
V gene: TRBV30
CDR3 length: 13
clone size: -
CDR3 protein: AWSRNRVSNEKLF

J gene: TRBJ2-7
V gene: TRBV28
CDR3 length: 13
clone size: -
CDR3 protein: ASSFHRGPPYEQY

J gene: TRBJ1-1
V gene: TRBV2
CDR3 length: 13
clone size: -
CDR3 protein: ASTWTGGARTEAF

J gene: TRBJ2-3
V gene: TRBV15
CDR3 length: 14
clone size: once
CDR3 protein: ATSRDPTRSTDTQY

J gene: TRBJ2-4
V gene: TRBV6-1
CDR3 length: 14
clone size: few
CDR3 protein: ASSEPDRSAKNIQY

J gene: TRBJ2-1
V gene: TRBV5-1
CDR3 length: 13
clone size: -
CDR3 protein: ASSFLAGATGEQF

J gene: TRBJ1-5
V gene: TRBV6-4
CDR3 length: 13
clone size: -
CDR3 protein: ASREPGQPRRSQH

J gene: TRBJ1-2
V gene: TRBV30
CDR3 length: 10
clone size: -
CDR3 protein: AWSTRAEGYT